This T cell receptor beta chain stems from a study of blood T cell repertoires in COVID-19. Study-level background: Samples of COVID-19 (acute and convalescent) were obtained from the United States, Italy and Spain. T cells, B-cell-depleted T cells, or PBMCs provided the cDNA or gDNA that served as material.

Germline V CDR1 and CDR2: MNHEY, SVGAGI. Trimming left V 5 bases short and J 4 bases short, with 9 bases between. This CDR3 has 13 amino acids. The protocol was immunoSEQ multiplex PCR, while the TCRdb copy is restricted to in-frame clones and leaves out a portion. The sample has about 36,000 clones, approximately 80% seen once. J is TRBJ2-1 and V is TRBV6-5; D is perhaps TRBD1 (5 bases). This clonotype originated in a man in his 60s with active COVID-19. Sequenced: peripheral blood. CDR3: CASSPDSYNEQFF. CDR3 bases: TGTGCCAGCAGTCCCGACAGTTACAATGAGCAGTTCTTC.